This T cell receptor beta chain was identified during a study of cytomegalovirus exposure and HLA in healthy donors. Study-level results: Later, an analysis found that TCR clusters from the first cohort tended to co-occur in the roughly 120 validation repertoires.

Turning to this clone: Its antigen is unidentified.

CDR1 and CDR2 (germline): SQVTM, ANQGSEA. V lost 2 bases and J 0 bases, leaving 11 bases between the germline ends. This CDR3 is 15 amino acids long. Here immunoSEQ multiplex PCR was the method, and the copy in TCRdb shows in-frame clones only, minus some. The sample includes 200,000 or so clones, approximately 80% of them seen just once. Sample: PBMCs. V is TRBV29-1 and J is TRBJ2-1; no firm D call. This TCR was recovered from a man between 18 and 29 years old in good health and CMV-seropositive. DNA of the CDR3: TGCAGCGTTGAATTGGCGGAATACTCCTACAATGAGCAGTTCTTC. This codes for CSVELAEYSYNEQFF.